One and the same sample provided the 20 T cell receptor beta chains below, sequenced in a study of blood T cell repertoires in COVID-19. Assay used: immunoSEQ multiplex PCR; TCRdb lists only in-frame clones, some missing. The sample includes tens of thousands of clones, 65% to 85% of them seen just once. The specimen sequenced was peripheral blood. The receptors come from a woman aged 55-69 years with acute or convalescent COVID-19.

The chain recombines TRBV11-2 with TRBJ1-6, with a tentative D call TRBD1 (6 bases). CDR3 length: 15 amino acids. The germline V gene encodes CDR1 SGHAT and CDR2 FQNNGV. Trimming removed 8 bases at V and 5 bases at J, with 16 bases between. In DNA, the CDR3 is TGTGCCAGCGGATCTAAGGGGGTCGATAATTCACCCCTCCACTTT. Translated, it gives CASGSKGVDNSPLHF.

The chain has TRBV14 and TRBJ1-2; weak D call: TRBD1 (5 bases). CDR1 and CDR2 (germline): SGHDN, FVKESK. Trimming took off 0 bases at V and 2 bases at J, with 10 bases between the two ends. The CDR3 runs to 15 residues. CDR3 DNA: TGTGCCAGCAGCCAAGATTGGGGCAGGAACTATGGCTACACCTTC. Translating it yields CASSQDWGRNYGYTF.

This clone was detected once. V and J are TRBV5-1 and TRBJ2-1; D is perhaps TRBD2 (5 bases). The CDR3 totals 11 residues. V lost 0 bases to trimming and J lost 15 bases, with 10 bases between them. Germline V gene sequence: CDR1 SGHRS, CDR2 YFSETQ. CDR3 DNA: TGCGCCAGCAGCTTGGAGAGGGATCGGTTCTTC. Its protein product is CASSLERDRFF.

The rearrangement joins TRBV19 to TRBJ1-2; TRBD1 matches 9 bases. V trimming: 4 bases; J trimming: 7 bases; junction bases outside the gene matches: 7. The CDR3 is 14 residues long. Germline CDR1 and CDR2: LNHDA and SQIVND (reference sequence). CDR3 loop: CASSTGQGIGGYTF. For the CDR3, the DNA is TGTGCCAGTAGTACCGGACAGGGGATAGGTGGCTACACCTTC.

The chain is built from TRBV6-5 and TRBJ1-2; D is undetermined. This CDR3 is 14 amino acids long. With 10 bases removed from V and 4 bases from J, the gap between germline ends came to 19 bases. Germline CDR1 MNHEY, CDR2 SVGAGI. For the CDR3, the DNA is TGTGCCACCCTCCCGACCGAGGGCCCCTATGGCTACACCTTC. Translating it yields CATLPTEGPYGYTF.

This chain links TRBV2 with TRBJ1-2; no clear D. V was pared by 8 bases and J by 3 bases, with 10 bases between. Germline V gene data show CDR1 as SNHLY and CDR2 as FYNNEI. The CDR3 has 12 amino acids. CDR3 amino acids: CASEGVDYGYTF. The CDR3 DNA reads as TGTGCCAGCGAGGGCGTTGACTATGGCTACACCTTC.

The rearrangement uses TRBV5-1 and TRBJ2-1, with no clear D. Germline values: CDR1 SGHRS, CDR2 YFSETQ. The CDR3 length is 14 residues. Between the trimmed V and J ends, which lost 0 bases and 2 bases, there was a span of 6 bases. The DNA of the CDR3 is TGCGCCAGCAGCTTGGGCGAGACCTACAATGAGCAGTTCTTC. Protein product: CASSLGETYNEQFF.

As regards this clone: The junction shows a germline mismatch at one end, possibly a read error. Written as DNA, the CDR3 is TGTGCCAGCAGGGAAGGCGGGAGACCCCTCCACTTT. Amino acids: CASREGGRPLHF. The chain employs TRBV6-1 and TRBJ1-6; D is unresolved. Looked up from germline, CDR1 is MNHNS and CDR2 is SASEGT. This CDR3 contains 12 residues.

The rearrangement joins TRBV5-1 to TRBJ2-5, with TRBD2 as a possible D gene (5 bases). There are 13 residues in the CDR3. V shed 7 bases and J shed 5 bases, with 15 bases lying between them. The germline V gene has CDR1 SGHRS and CDR2 YFSETQ. The CDR3 DNA sequence: TGCGCCAGCGGGGAGTTTGTGGGGGAGACCCAGTACTTC. Translation: CASGEFVGETQYF.

The J gene is TRBJ1-5, the V gene TRBV19; no reliable D call. The germline CDR1 and CDR2 sequences are LNHDA and SQIVND (reference sequence). The CDR3 length is 15 residues. V lost 3 bases to trimming and J lost 4 bases, with 13 bases between them. The CDR3 sequence: CASSMHGVWNQPQHF. CDR3 coding DNA: TGTGCCAGTAGTATGCACGGGGTGTGGAATCAGCCCCAGCATTTT. Full variable domain (outside the CDR3, taken from reference TRBV19 and TRBJ1-5): DGGITQSPKYLFRKEGQNVTLSCEQNLNHDAMYWYRQDPGQGLRLIYYSQIVNDFQKGDIAEGYSVSREKKESFPLTVTSAQKNPTAFYLCASSMHGVWNQPQHFGDGTRLSIL.

The chain uses TRBV19 and TRBJ2-4; TRBD2 aligns across 9 bases. This CDR3 contains 18 residues. J gave up 0 bases and V 4 bases, and 10 bases lay outside the gene matches. Per germline, CDR1 LNHDA and CDR2 SQIVND (reference sequence). The chain's CDR3 is CASSKHSGGALAKNIQYF. The CDR3 DNA reads as TGTGCCAGTAGTAAGCATAGCGGGGGCGCCTTAGCCAAAAACATTCAGTACTTC.

V usage is TRBV5-4 and J usage is TRBJ2-5, with TRBD2 identical over 10 bases. CDR1 SGHNT and CDR2 YYREEE come from the germline V gene (reference sequence). With V trimmed by 3 bases and J by 4 bases, 9 bases remained unmatched. The CDR3 length is 16 residues. The CDR3 protein is CASSSGLAGARETQYF. CDR3 bases: TGTGCCAGCAGCTCGGGGCTAGCGGGGGCACGAGAGACCCAGTACTTC.

The chain employs TRBV6-5 and TRBJ1-1; D gene ambiguous. CDR1 and CDR2 from the germline V gene are MNHEY and SVGAGI. The CDR3 length is 14 residues. Trimming cost V 6 bases and J 1 base, with 12 bases left between them. CDR3 in amino acids: CASREGGGNTEAFF. The CDR3, as DNA: TGTGCCAGCAGAGAGGGAGGTGGGAACACTGAAGCTTTCTTT.

The genes are TRBV3-1 (or the pseudogene TRBV3-2) and TRBJ2-3, with a weak D call TRBD2 (5 bases). CDR1 LGHDT and CDR2 YNNKEL come from the germline V gene (reference sequence). This CDR3 spans 12 amino acids. Between the trimmed V and J ends, which lost 1 base and 6 bases, there was a span of 5 bases. The DNA of the CDR3 is TGTGCCAGCAGCCAAGCGGGGGATACGCAGTATTTT. Amino acid sequence: CASSQAGDTQYF.

V is TRBV10-1 and J is TRBJ2-7; possibly TRBD1 for D (5 bases). In germline, CDR1 is WNHNN, CDR2 SYGVQD (reference sequence). The CDR3 runs 16 residues. Trimming removed 0 bases from V and 4 bases from J, with 16 bases in between. CDR3 bases: TGCGCCAGCAGTGAGTCTCTCCTGGAAGGACATTACGAGCAGTACTTC. This gives the protein CASSESLLEGHYEQYF.

The rearrangement joins TRBV12-3 or TRBV12-4 to TRBJ2-7, with TRBD1 as a possible D gene (5 bases). This CDR3 spans 12 amino acids. V was pared by 3 bases and J by 4 bases, with 7 bases between. This CDR3 reads CASSFQGYEQYF. DNA for the CDR3: TGTGCCAGCAGTTTCCAGGGATACGAGCAGTACTTC.

V and J are TRBV30 and TRBJ1-5, with TRBD1 matching over 8 bases. J lost 6 bases, V lost 1 base, and 8 bases had no gene match. The CDR3 contains 15 residues. Germline CDR1 GTSNPN, CDR2 SVGIG (reference sequence). In DNA form, the CDR3 reads TGTGCCTGGAGTGGGTTAACAGGGGGAATTCAGCCCCAGCATTTT. Amino acids: CAWSGLTGGIQPQHF.

The rearrangement joins TRBV27 to TRBJ2-3, with TRBD2 as a possible D gene (5 bases). This CDR3 has 12 residues. V lost 3 bases and J lost 9, with 10 bases in between. Germline CDR1 is MNHEY and CDR2 is SMNVEV (reference sequence). This CDR3 reads CASSFPGGTQYF. CDR3 sequence (DNA): TGTGCCAGCAGTTTCCCGGGCGGGACGCAGTATTTT.

The chain uses TRBV6-4 and TRBJ2-1; the D is unclear. V lost 5 bases and J 8 bases, leaving 13 bases between the germline ends. CDR3 length: 13 amino acids. Germline values: CDR1 MRHNA, CDR2 SNTAGT. The CDR3 nucleotides read TGTGCCAGCAGTTCTGGAGCCCCCCATGAGCAGTTCTTC. This codes for CASSSGAPHEQFF.

V gene TRBV13 combines with J gene TRBJ2-7; a weak D match, TRBD2 (5 bases). The CDR3 spans 13 residues. Germline V gene data show CDR1 as PRHDT and CDR2 as FYEKMQ (reference sequence). The V end lost 5 bases, the J end lost 5 bases, and 13 bases lay between the germline ends. The CDR3 DNA reads as TGTGCCAGCAGCCCCCCCGGAGGCGACGAGCAGTACTTC. Protein: CASSPPGGDEQYF.